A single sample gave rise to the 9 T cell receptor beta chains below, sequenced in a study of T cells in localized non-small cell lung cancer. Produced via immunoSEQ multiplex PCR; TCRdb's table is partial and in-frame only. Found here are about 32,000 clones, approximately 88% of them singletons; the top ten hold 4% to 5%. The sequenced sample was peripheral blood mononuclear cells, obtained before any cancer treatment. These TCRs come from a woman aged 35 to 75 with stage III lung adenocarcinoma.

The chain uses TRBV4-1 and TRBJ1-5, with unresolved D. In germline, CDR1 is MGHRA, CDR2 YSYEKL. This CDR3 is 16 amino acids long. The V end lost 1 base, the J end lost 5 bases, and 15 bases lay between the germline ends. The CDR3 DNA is TGCGCCAGCAGCCAAGTGCCCGGGATCGTGGATCAGCCCCAGCATTTT. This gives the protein CASSQVPGIVDQPQHF.

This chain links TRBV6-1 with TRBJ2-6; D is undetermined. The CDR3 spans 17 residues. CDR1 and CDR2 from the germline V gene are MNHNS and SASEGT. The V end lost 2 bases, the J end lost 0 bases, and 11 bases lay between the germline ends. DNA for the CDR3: TGTGCCAGCAGTGAAACAGCGACGTCCTCTGGGGCCAACGTCCTGACTTTC. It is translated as CASSETATSSGANVLTF.

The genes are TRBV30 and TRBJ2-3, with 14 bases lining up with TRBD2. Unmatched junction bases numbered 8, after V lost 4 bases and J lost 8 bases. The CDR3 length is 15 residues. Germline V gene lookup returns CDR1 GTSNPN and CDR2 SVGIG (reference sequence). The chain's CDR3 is CAWTQGLAGDSTQYF. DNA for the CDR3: TGTGCCTGGACCCAGGGACTAGCGGGAGATAGTACGCAGTATTTT.

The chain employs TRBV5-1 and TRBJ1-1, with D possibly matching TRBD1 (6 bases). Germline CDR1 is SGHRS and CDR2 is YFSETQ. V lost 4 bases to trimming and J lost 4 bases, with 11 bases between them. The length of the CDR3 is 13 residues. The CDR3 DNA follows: TGCGCCAGCAGCCCGGGGACAACCACTGAAGCTTTCTTT. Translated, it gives CASSPGTTTEAFF.

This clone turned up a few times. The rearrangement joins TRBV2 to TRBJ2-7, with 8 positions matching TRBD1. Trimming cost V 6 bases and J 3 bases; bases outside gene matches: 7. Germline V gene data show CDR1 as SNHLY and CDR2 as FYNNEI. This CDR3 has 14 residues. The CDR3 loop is CASRPGQEYYEQYF. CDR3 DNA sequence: TGTGCCAGCAGGCCGGGACAGGAGTACTACGAGCAGTACTTC.

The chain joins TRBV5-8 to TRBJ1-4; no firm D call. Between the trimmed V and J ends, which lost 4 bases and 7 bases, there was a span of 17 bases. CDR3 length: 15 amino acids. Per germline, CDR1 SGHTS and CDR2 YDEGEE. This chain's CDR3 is CASSLAREAGEKLFF. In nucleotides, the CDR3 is TGTGCCAGCAGCCTGGCCCGGGAAGCGGGTGAAAAACTGTTTTTT. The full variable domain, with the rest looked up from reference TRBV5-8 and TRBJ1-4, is EAGVTQSPTHLIKTRGQQATLRCSPISGHTSVYWYQQALGLGLQFLLWYDEGEERNRGNFPPRFSGRQFPNYSSELNVNALELEDSALYLCASSLAREAGEKLFFGSGTQLSVL.

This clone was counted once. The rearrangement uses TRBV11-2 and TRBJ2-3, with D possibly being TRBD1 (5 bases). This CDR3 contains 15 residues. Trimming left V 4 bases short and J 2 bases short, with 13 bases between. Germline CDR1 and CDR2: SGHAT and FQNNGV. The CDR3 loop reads CASSSVGVVTDTQYF. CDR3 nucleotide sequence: TGTGCCAGCAGCTCCGTAGGGGTGGTCACAGATACGCAGTATTTT.

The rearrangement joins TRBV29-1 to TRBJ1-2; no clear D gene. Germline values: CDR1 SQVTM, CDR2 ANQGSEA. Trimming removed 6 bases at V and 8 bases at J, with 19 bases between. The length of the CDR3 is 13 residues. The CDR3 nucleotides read TGCAGCGTAGCCGGCGGGGATTCGCGGGGCTACACCTTC. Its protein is CSVAGGDSRGYTF.

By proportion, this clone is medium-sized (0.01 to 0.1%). The CDR3 is CASSLASDEQYF. In DNA form, the CDR3 reads TGCGCCAGCAGCTTGGCGAGCGACGAGCAGTACTTC. The chain couples TRBV5-1 to TRBJ2-7; D unclear. The CDR3 runs 12 residues. CDR1 and CDR2 from the germline V gene are SGHRS and YFSETQ. V was pared by 0 bases and J by 5 bases, with 6 bases between.